The clone carrying this T cell receptor beta chain has ten or more counts. The germline V gene has CDR1 LGHDT and CDR2 YNNKEL (reference sequence). The CDR3 has 14 amino acids. After removal of 2 bases from V and 3 bases from J, the junction contained 4 bases not matched to a gene. Unique molecular identifiers were present on cDNA, and template switching added a universal primer site. TCRdb independently ran MiXCR on the 5' RACE reads; one entry per CDR3 protein. The table records 200,000 to 250,000 distinct CDR3 sequences, around 6.8% of them present only once. This record comes from a study of identical twins. This same sample was also taken into another study, of yellow fever vaccine responses in identical twins.

Sequencing used memory (CD45RO+) T cells sorted from blood. The clonotype comes from a woman between 18 and 29 years old in good health. J is TRBJ2-7 and V is TRBV3-1, with TRBD1 matching over 7 bases. The CDR3 here is CASSQLPGGYEQYF. In nucleotides, the CDR3 is TGTGCCAGCAGCCAACTGCCAGGGGGCTACGAGCAGTACTTC.